Below, 8 T cell receptor beta chains from the same sample are listed, as sequenced in a study of shared clonotypes between healthy human individuals. This table comes from immunoSEQ multiplex PCR, and its TCRdb copy is limited to in-frame clones, with some not included. The sample has a few million clones, 90% to 95% seen once. CD45RO negativity and positive selection for CCR7 defined naive CD8 cells, a population that excluded terminally differentiated effector memory CD45RA+ cells. The material sequenced was naive CD8+ T cells from PBMCs. The source is a man between 18 and 35 years old in good health. Some clones in this sample may be carry-over from other donors' samples.

The chain links TRBV27 to TRBJ2-3, with 10 positions matching TRBD1. V lost 6 bases, J lost 1 base, and 13 bases stayed unmatched. CDR3 length: 18 amino acids. Germline V gene sequence: CDR1 MNHEY, CDR2 SMNVEV (reference sequence). The CDR3: CASSTEILGTGGTDTQYF. DNA of the CDR3: TGTGCCAGCAGCACAGAGATTTTAGGGACAGGGGGCACAGATACGCAGTATTTT.

The CDR3, as DNA: TGTGCCAGCAGCCCAGGAGCAAGGGGTCTCAACACCGGGGAGCTGTTTTTT. As protein: CASSPGARGLNTGELFF. V is TRBV9 and J is TRBJ2-2, with a tentative D call TRBD1 (5 bases). Between the trimmed V and J ends, which lost 4 bases and 2 bases, there was a span of 18 bases. There are 17 residues in the CDR3. The V gene's germline CDR1 is SGDLS and CDR2 YYNGEE.

The V gene is TRBV27, the J gene TRBJ1-4; a possible D gene is TRBD1 (5 bases). CDR3 size: 14 residues. The germline V gene encodes CDR1 MNHEY and CDR2 SMNVEV (reference sequence). V was pared by 4 bases and J by 8 bases, with 14 bases between. This chain's CDR3 is CASSWVSGQEKLFF. Here the CDR3 DNA reads TGTGCCAGCAGTTGGGTTTCCGGACAAGAAAAACTGTTTTTT.

This chain connects TRBV6-1 to TRBJ1-2; D gene ambiguous. The V end lost 1 base, the J end lost 3 bases, and 6 bases lay between the germline ends. Germline CDR1 reads MNHNS; CDR2 reads SASEGT. CDR3 length equals 13 residues. CDR3 in amino acids: CASSEGKYYGYTF. CDR3 sequence (DNA): TGTGCCAGCAGTGAAGGCAAATACTATGGCTACACCTTC.

The chain couples TRBV28 to TRBJ1-5; TRBD1 aligns across 9 bases. The V and J ends lost 6 bases and 3 bases, in that order; junction bases with no gene match: 15. Germline values: CDR1 MDHEN, CDR2 SYDVKM. The CDR3 length is 18 residues. The CDR3 DNA reads TGTGCCAGCAGCGCTGCACAGGGGGCCCCTGGACCCAATCAGCCCCAGCATTTT. Translated: CASSAAQGAPGPNQPQHF.

The V call is TRBV28, the J call TRBJ1-2; no clear D. There are 13 residues in the CDR3. CDR1 is MDHEN and CDR2 is SYDVKM in the germline V gene. Trimming cost V 5 bases and J 5 bases, with 12 bases left between them. This CDR3 reads CASSPLDRYGYTF. For the CDR3, the DNA is TGTGCCAGCAGTCCGCTCGACCGGTATGGCTACACCTTC.

The chain couples TRBV4-1 to TRBJ2-7; the match to TRBD1 covers 7 bases. V was clipped by 3 bases and J by 2 bases; unmatched bases: 7. CDR1 MGHRA and CDR2 YSYEKL come from the germline V gene. The CDR3 extends over 15 amino acids. The DNA for the CDR3 is TGCGCCAGCAGCCATAGGGACAGTGGGGCCTACGAGCAGTACTTC. This codes for CASSHRDSGAYEQYF.

The sample holds one count of this clone. The J gene is TRBJ2-1, the V gene TRBV5-6; TRBD2 is a possible D gene (5 bases). Germline CDR1 and CDR2: SGHDT and YYEEEE. V lost 0 bases and J 13 bases, leaving 20 bases between the germline ends. This CDR3 has 15 amino acids. CDR3 region: CASSLGTLTGALQFF. In DNA, the CDR3 is TGTGCCAGCAGCTTGGGGACTTTAACGGGTGCACTCCAGTTCTTC. Together with reference TRBV5-6 and TRBJ2-1, the CDR3 gives the full variable domain: DAGVTQSPTHLIKTRGQQVTLRCSPKSGHDTVSWYQQALGQGPQFIFQYYEEEERQRGNFPDRFSGHQFPNYSSELNVNALLLGDSALYLCASSLGTLTGALQFFGPGTRLTVL.